The T cell receptor beta chain under discussion was sequenced for a study of glioma-infiltrating T cells. Overall study results and limits: Gliomas, especially low-grade, showed above-expected tissue-blood divergence; non-neoplastic patients showed below.

The CDR3 has 13 amino acids. Germline-derived CDR1 and CDR2 are MNHEY and SVGEGT. The iRepertoire nested amplicon-rescue multiplex PCR amplified TCR alpha and beta CDR3s from RNA. Tissue mRNA or PBMC total RNA, about 85-400 ng, went into one-step reverse transcription and amplification. One entry per CDR3 protein, called by TCRdb with MiXCR from the multiplex PCR reads. The sample holds fewer than 200,000 distinct CDR3 sequences; about 46% are singletons and the top ten take over 4%. Notes on this clonotype: Its antigen is not identified. One end of the junction does not line up with germline, which may come from a read error.

V and J are TRBV6-2 or TRBV6-3 and TRBJ2-7; 7 positions match TRBD1. The source material was glioma tissue, nonneoplastic brain tissue, or PBMCs (not recorded which). The source is a human donor with low-grade glioma or glioblastoma, undergoing nonglioma brain surgery, or in good health (not recorded which). The CDR3 region has the DNA TGTGCCATCAGTGGGGACAGCACGTACGAGCAGTACTTC. Its translation is CAISGDSTYEQYF.